This section outlines one TCR beta chain sequence together with its context. The target of this receptor is not known. One base away there is no much larger clone; base qualities are not given. From cysteine to phenylalanine, the CDR3 is 15 amino acids long. Just CDR3 DNA is preserved here, 45 bases in frame from base 1. Via the germline V gene (reference sequence), CDR1 is LNHDA and CDR2 SQIVND. Compared with germline, V lacks 11 bases and J lacks 0 bases; bases without a gene match: 10. This sample is drawn from a study of PD-1 blockade in classical Hodgkin lymphoma (dated by TCRdb to about 2020). For the wider study: Nivolumab dosing was 3 mg/kg intravenously every 2 weeks, continuing until either disease progression or unacceptable toxicity. The study used TCR beta sequencing and CyTOF to define a peripheral blood immune signature of response to PD-1 blockade in classical Hodgkin lymphoma.

The meaning of the sample's time point label: cycle 1 day 1 (C1D1), immediately before nivolumab initiation. Every trial patient had relapsed following autologous stem cell transplantation, and prior brentuximab vedotin exposure was what differed among cohorts A, B and C. CD4+ T cells were purified from thawed PBMCs by magnetic negative selection with a Miltenyi CD4+ T cell isolation kit. A total of roughly 57 patients with relapsed/refractory classical Hodgkin lymphoma made up the trial cohort, and each patient's best overall response was complete response, partial response or progressive disease. Single-agent nivolumab was administered to trial patients in the multi-cohort phase II CheckMate 205 trial. An independent review committee assessed best overall response by applying the 2007 International Working Group response criteria. Trial PBMCs were obtained immediately prior to nivolumab initiation (C1D1) and on therapy at cycle 2 day 1 and cycle 4 day 1. After peripheral blood was drawn into 8 mL Vacutainer Cell Preparation Tubes, PBMCs were isolated by centrifugation and then cryopreserved. Purified CD4+ and CD8+ fractions were prepared only for cases where an additional PBMC sample was available. Magnetically labelled cells were removed on LS columns in a quadroMACS separator, and the flow-through was retained as the purified fraction.

The Qiagen DNeasy kit was used to extract genomic DNA both from unsorted PBMCs and from the negatively selected CD4+ and CD8+ fractions. Using primers that anneal to V and J segments, immunoSEQ multiplex PCR amplified the TCR beta CDR3 regions. A synthetic immune receptor repertoire was used to minimize amplification bias, and any residual bias was removed computationally once sequencing was done. In the paper's pipeline: Custom Python scripts were used to quantify repertoire diversity as the Shannon entropy index. Unsorted, CD4+ and CD8+ repertoires were analyzed separately, except for combined analyses in which CD4+ and CD8+ sequences were merged in silico. A clone counted as expanded when the clone's frequency after treatment rose at least 2-fold relative to C1D1, and clones undetected at baseline were given a pseudocount of 0.5. Clones with 0 or 1 copy at C1D1 were classified as singleton clones, and clones with 2 or more copies were classified as non-singleton clones. Clones expanded in unsorted samples were labelled as CD4+, CD8+ or unknown by matching protein sequences in sorted samples from the same patient. Diversity changes from C1D1 to C4D1 were tested in paired samples using Wilcoxon tests. TCRdb limited this immuneACCESS table to in-frame rearrangements with V and J called. A share of clones is missing; checked studies link under half to unresolved V genes, and the rest is unexplained. That table furnishes V, J and clone size, whereas the DNA furnished D and trimming. Counted in this sample were about 12,000 clones; 65% to 85% of them appeared once. Of the sample, 1.5% to 2% is held by the ten largest clones.

General study outcomes and caveats: The study covered only a single clinical trial cohort, and the causes of the repertoire differences, possibly disease activity or prior therapy, were still not defined. Diversity was lower in patients who began nivolumab less than 1 year after ASCT, so these patients were left out of later analyses to avoid confounding by immune reconstitution. Among trial patients, those achieving complete response had baseline diversity similar to that of newly diagnosed patients, while diversity was significantly lower in partial responders and progressors. Baseline TCR diversity was reported to be lower in newly diagnosed patients than in healthy donors, and even lower in relapsed/refractory patients. By C4D1, a significant rise was seen in CD4+ TCR diversity but not in CD8+ TCR diversity (p=0.0027 vs p=0.16), and the rise was most apparent among complete responders (p=0.02).

The chain links TRBV19 with TRBJ1-5, with 7 junctional bases fitting TRBD1. The TCR sequence derives from a human donor with classical Hodgkin lymphoma. The sequencing here drew on CD4+ T cells from blood, taken at baseline. In nucleotides, the sequence is TGTGCCGTAGACGAGGGGGCTCCTAGCAATCAGCCCCAGCATTTT. It is translated as CAVDEGAPSNQPQHF.